Reported below is one T cell receptor beta chain. The clone's antigen remains unknown. No much larger clone is present one base from it, and per-base qualities are unavailable. The CDR3 regions of human TCRbeta chains were analyzed by immunosequencing. The published analysis was carried out like this. TCRs in the repertoires were matched against a reference library of SARS-CoV-2-specific TCRs that had been generated with the MIRA antigen-specificity platform. Breadth was defined as the fraction of unique TCRs that were SARS-CoV-2-associated, and depth was defined as the fraction of total T cells that were SARS-CoV-2-associated. Using the MIRA data, each spike-specific TCR was mapped to the spike region that the TCR reacts to and placed in a CD4 or CD8 class. Log10-transformed breadth and depth values were compared by one-way ANOVA with Sidak's multiple comparisons tests. TCRdb provides this immuneACCESS table in a form limited to in-frame rearrangements. Some clones are lacking; in checked studies, under half of them reflect an unresolved V gene, and why the rest are absent is not known. V, J and clone size were drawn from that table, and D and trimming were deduced from the DNA. This sample lists about 150,000 clones; around 90% were detected once. Of the sample, roughly 1.7% is held by the ten largest clones.

The record originates from a study of T cell responses to AZD1222 COVID-19 vaccine (dated by TCRdb to the early 2020s). At the level of the whole study: A total of 230 to 250 trial participants underwent TCR sequencing, of whom 207 received two doses of AZD1222 and around 25 received two doses of the MenACWY control vaccine. Trial participants were enrolled into age subgroups of 18-55, 56-69 and 70-plus years, which contained around 140, 26 and 57 TCR-sequenced participants, respectively. What the work shows at the level of the full study, not this receptor alone: Because no samples from the day 14 peak response were available, repertoires could be characterized only after the peak T cell response. Participants were mostly white British and included more females than males, and it was suggested by the authors that clonal diversity may have been underestimated. The 56-69-year group was small, and its depth increase did not reach significance, likely because of low power. Nearly half of unique spike-specific TCRs reportedly recognized epitopes outside regions mutated in the B.1.351 and B.1.1.7 variants. Conclusions about previously exposed vaccinees are limited, since just 5 to 7 AZD1222 recipients were seropositive for SARS-CoV-2 at baseline. After two AZD1222 doses, both the breadth and the depth of spike-specific TCRs were significantly higher than at day 0 and than in MenACWY recipients. The whole spike protein was spanned by vaccine-associated CD4 TCRs, and dominant responses were seen in regions 160-218 and 743-854.

The sample's time point, from its label and the paper: about 28 days (+/-7) after the second vaccine dose. AZD1222 recipients whose second dose came at about 4 weeks and those whose second dose came at about 12 weeks were combined into one group, since spike-specific TCR depth and breadth did not differ between the two schedules. The vaccinee samples were drawn from two UK trials, COV001 and COV002, one of which was a single-blind randomized controlled phase 2/3 trial testing AZD1222 (ChAdOx1 nCoV-19) in healthy adults. Trial participant PBMC samples were collected at day 0 and day 28 after the second dose for TCRbeta chain sequencing. From the germline V gene (reference sequence), CDR1 is SEHNR and CDR2 is FQNEAQ. There are 12 amino acids in the CDR3, from cysteine to phenylalanine inclusive. Here the CDR3 DNA is all that survives: 36 bases in frame from base 1. Trimming accounts for 11 bases at V and 8 bases at J, while the number of junction bases matched to no gene is 6.

This TCR came from an adult who received the AZD1222 COVID-19 vaccine. The rearrangement combines TRBV7-9 with TRBJ1-1, and 12 junctional nucleotides match TRBD1. The input for sequencing was peripheral blood, taken 28 days after the second AZD1222 dose. For the CDR3, the sequence is CAGGQGALEAFF. The sequenced DNA is TGTGCCGGGGGACAGGGGGCCTTAGAAGCTTTCTTT.